The present T cell receptor beta chain was sequenced within a study of blood T cell repertoires in COVID-19. Some clones are missing from TCRdb's copy, which holds only in-frame ones; the method was immunoSEQ multiplex PCR. The table has some 320,000 clones, over 85% seen once. Germline loops: CDR1 MDHEN, CDR2 SYDVKM. The ends were cut back, 2 bases at V and 4 bases at J, with 8 bases in the middle. The CDR3 totals 13 residues. The sample taken for sequencing was peripheral blood. The chain joins TRBV28 to TRBJ1-1; TRBD1 is a possible D gene (5 bases). The receptor's source is a woman in her 30s with COVID-19, enrolled during active disease. The CDR3 is CASSLLGRTEAFF. For the CDR3, the DNA is TGTGCCAGCAGTTTACTGGGGCGCACTGAAGCTTTCTTT.